The present entry profiles one T cell receptor beta chain with its context. This clonotype was detected only a few times. Its cognate antigen has yet to be identified. Base quality data are lacking; no much larger clone is found one base away. These data come from a study of T cells in Graves' hyperthyroidism and ophthalmopathy (dated by TCRdb to the late 2010s). Notes on the research overall: Peripheral blood samples were taken at the time of initial diagnosis, prior to any treatment. TCR V-J signatures able to tell the groups apart were searched for in a discovery cohort of 90 to 100 patients, of whom around 42 had Graves' ophthalmopathy and around 58 had stable Graves' hyperthyroidism. An independent validation cohort of under 20 hyperthyroidism patients and 15 or so patients who later progressed to ophthalmopathy tested prospective prediction of ophthalmopathy. The roughly 90 discovery patients were divided at random into training and test sets in a 7:3 ratio. Thyroid tissue and blood T-cell repertoires from six or seven Graves' hyperthyroidism patients were also compared in the study. Following sampling, methimazole starting at 30 mg daily was given to hyperthyroidism patients, and high-dose intravenous methylprednisolone was given to ophthalmopathy patients. The paper describes TCR Vbeta CDR3 sequencing of 120 to 150 peripheral blood samples, made up of 43 ophthalmopathy patients, around 78 hyperthyroidism patients and about 17 progressor patients.

Graves' hyperthyroidism was defined as stable when no progression to ophthalmopathy occurred over 18 months of follow-up. Hyperthyroidism patients were newly diagnosed, had a disease duration of under 2 months, and were aged 18 to 65 years. Any patient with an uncontrolled infection, another autoimmune disease, pregnancy or lactation was excluded. Diagnoses relied on clinical symptoms, serum thyroxine and TRAb, thyroid ultrasound and orbital computed tomography. PBMCs were separated from under 12 ml of fresh peripheral blood using Ficoll-Paque density gradient centrifugation. Trizol reagent was used to extract total RNA, and RNA quality was then checked on an Agilent 2100 Bioanalyzer. The germline V gene (reference sequence) sets CDR1 to DFQATT and CDR2 to SNEGSKA. From its cysteine to its phenylalanine, the CDR3 spans 14 amino acids. This entry keeps only the CDR3 DNA: 42 bases, framed from base 1.

Study-level results and caveats: No statistical method was used to set the sample size in advance, and investigators knew the group allocation. A 13 V-J signature model separated ophthalmopathy from stable hyperthyroidism, with roughly 88% sensitivity and 81% to 82% specificity in cross-validation and 80%/75% in testing. Most expanded thyroid clonotypes (frequency above 0.001) were also found in blood, which suggests that blood repertoires may mirror thyroid immune responses. In validation, the model predicted progression to ophthalmopathy a median of approximately 6.6 months before onset, with approximately 70% sensitivity and roughly 72% specificity.

The TCR beta CDR3 regions were amplified from the RNA transcripts. The first round of RT-PCR for the TCR CDR3 was performed with the HTBI primer set and the Qiagen OneStep RT-PCR kit. The libraries were constructed in a second round of multiplex PCR and then size-selected and purified. Paired-end sequencing of the libraries was performed with 100 bp reads on an Illumina HiSeq2000. The original pipeline was this. Raw data were processed with SOAPnuke, discarding reads with adapters, uncalled bases, mean Phred below 15, or no exact constant-primer or identifier match. COPE v1.2.5 was used to merge high-quality paired reads, and clonotypes were defined as unique nucleotide sequences. MiTCR v1.1 was used to align clonotypes to the IMGT TRBV, TRBD and TRBJ reference segments. The analysis included only V-J combinations with a frequency above 0.0001, which together covered over 98% of the repertoires. The TCS score was defined as F50 (clonal expansion) divided by E x V (chaos), with BLOSUM62-based TCRdist calculated between CDR3 peptides within each V-J. Welch's t-statistics and random forest reduced 450 to 600 V-J features to 10 to 15, which were used in a naive Bayes classifier (R e1071). TCRdb applied fastp at Q25 and MiXCR to the public reads, then kept only in-frame beta chains. Each entry merges the rows of one CDR3 protein and shows their most common DNA and genes. The V and J calls, along with clone size, are taken from TCRdb and not from the paper's own processing. Across this sample there are around 620,000 distinct CDR3 sequences, with about a sixth seen only once. The ten largest clonotypes hold 3% to 4% of the sample.

The sequence came from a woman in her 30s with Graves' hyperthyroidism. The rearrangement joined TRBV20-1 to TRBJ2-7; the junction holds 11 bases that match TRBD2. Sequencing used blood. The CDR3 corresponds to CSTFTTSGTYEQYF. Read as DNA, the sequence is TGCAGCACCTTTACGACTAGCGGGACGTACGAGCAGTACTTC.